The present T cell receptor beta chain was sequenced within a study of response to subunit inactivated influenza vaccine. From germline, CDR1 is MNHEY and CDR2 SVGEGT. The V and J ends lost 2 bases and 12 bases respectively, with 11 bases between them. The CDR3 consists of 12 residues. TCRdb analysed the RT-PCR reads with MiXCR anew, one entry per CDR3 protein. This sample has under 950,000 distinct CDR3 sequences; approximately 21% occur once, and the top ten carry 10%. Notes on the study in general: The study's authors posited that every seasonal influenza vaccination enlists few new T cells.

With respect to this clonotype: Its antigen remains unidentified.

V usage is TRBV6-2 or TRBV6-3 and J usage is TRBJ2-1, with D unresolved. The clonotype originates from a man aged 45 to 65 who received an inactivated influenza vaccine. Sample: PBMCs from blood, taken about 5 days after vaccination. As DNA, the CDR3 is TGTGCCAGCAGTTACCGTAAGAGACCGCAGTTCTTC. Translating it yields CASSYRKRPQFF.